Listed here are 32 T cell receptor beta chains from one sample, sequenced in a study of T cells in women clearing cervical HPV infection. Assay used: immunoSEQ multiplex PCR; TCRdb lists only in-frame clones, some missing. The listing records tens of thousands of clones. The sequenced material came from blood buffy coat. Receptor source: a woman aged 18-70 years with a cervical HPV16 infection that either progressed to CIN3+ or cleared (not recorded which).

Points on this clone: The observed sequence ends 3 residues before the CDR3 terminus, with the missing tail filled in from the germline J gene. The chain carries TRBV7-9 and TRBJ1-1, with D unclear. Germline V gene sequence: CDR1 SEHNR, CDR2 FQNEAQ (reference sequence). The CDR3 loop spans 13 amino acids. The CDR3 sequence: CASTEGSTDTAFF. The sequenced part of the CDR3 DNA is TGTGCCAGCACCGAAGGGTCCACAGATACG. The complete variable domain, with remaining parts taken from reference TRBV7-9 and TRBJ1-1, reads DTGVSQNPRHKITKRGQNVTFRCDPISEHNRLYWYRQTLGQGPEFLTYFQNEAQLEKSRLLSDRFSAERPKGSFSTLEIQRTEQGDSAMYLCASTEGSTDTAFFGQGTRLTVV.

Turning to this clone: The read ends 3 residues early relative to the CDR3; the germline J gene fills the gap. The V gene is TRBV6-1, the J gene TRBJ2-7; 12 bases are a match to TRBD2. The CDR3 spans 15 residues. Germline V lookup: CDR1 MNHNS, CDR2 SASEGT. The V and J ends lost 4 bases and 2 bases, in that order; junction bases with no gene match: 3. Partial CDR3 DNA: TGTGCCAGCAGTGGACTAGCGGGAGTAACCTACGAG. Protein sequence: CASSGLAGVTYE. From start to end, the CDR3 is CASSGLAGVTYEQYF.

The CDR3 DNA, read in part, is TGTGCCAGTACCCCGGTTCTAGCCATGAGGAATGAG. As protein: CASTPVLAMRNE. The whole CDR3 is CASTPVLAMRNEQFF. This rearrangement joins TRBV19 to TRBJ2-1; a weak D match, TRBD2 (5 bases). The read comes to an end 3 residues before the CDR3 does, leaving the germline J gene to fill in the end. Germline loops: CDR1 LNHDA, CDR2 SQIVND (reference sequence). Trimming took 7 bases from V and 7 from J, leaving 20 bases between them. The CDR3 length is 15 residues.

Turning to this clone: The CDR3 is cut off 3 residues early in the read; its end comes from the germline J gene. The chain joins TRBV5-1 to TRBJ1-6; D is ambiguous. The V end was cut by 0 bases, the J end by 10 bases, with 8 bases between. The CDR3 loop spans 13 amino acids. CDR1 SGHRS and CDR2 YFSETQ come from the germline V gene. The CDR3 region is CASSLDGGSPLHF. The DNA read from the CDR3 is TGCGCCAGCAGCTTGGATGGTGGCTCACCC.

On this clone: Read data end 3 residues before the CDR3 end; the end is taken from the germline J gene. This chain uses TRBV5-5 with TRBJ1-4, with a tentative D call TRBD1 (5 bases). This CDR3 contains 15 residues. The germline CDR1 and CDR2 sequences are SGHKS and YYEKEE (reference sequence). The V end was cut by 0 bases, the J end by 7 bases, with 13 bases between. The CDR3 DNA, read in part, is TGTGCCAGCAGCTTGGCTGGGGCGCTGGGTGAAAAA. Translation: CASSLAGALGEK. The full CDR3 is CASSLAGALGEKLFF.

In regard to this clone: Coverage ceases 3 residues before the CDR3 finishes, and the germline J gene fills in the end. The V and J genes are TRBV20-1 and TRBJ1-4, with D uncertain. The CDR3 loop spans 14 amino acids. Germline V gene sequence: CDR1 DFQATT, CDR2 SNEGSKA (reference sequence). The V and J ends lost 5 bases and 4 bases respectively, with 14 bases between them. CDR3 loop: CSAAYGAGNEKLFF. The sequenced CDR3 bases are TGCAGTGCTGCATATGGTGCGGGTAATGAAAAA.

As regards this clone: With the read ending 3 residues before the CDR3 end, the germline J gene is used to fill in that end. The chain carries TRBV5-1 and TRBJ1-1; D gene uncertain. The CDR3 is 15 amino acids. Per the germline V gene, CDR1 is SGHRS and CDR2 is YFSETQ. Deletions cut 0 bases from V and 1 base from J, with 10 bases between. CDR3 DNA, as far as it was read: TGCGCCAGCAGCTTGGTGGGGAGCGGGAACACTGAA. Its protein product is CASSLVGSGNTE. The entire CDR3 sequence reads CASSLVGSGNTEAFF.

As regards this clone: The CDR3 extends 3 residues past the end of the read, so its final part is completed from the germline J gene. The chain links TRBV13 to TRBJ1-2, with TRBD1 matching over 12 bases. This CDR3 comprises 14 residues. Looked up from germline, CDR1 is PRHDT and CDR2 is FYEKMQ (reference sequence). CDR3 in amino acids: CASTGTGGDYTYTF. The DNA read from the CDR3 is TGTGCCAGCACCGGGACAGGGGGCGACTATACC.

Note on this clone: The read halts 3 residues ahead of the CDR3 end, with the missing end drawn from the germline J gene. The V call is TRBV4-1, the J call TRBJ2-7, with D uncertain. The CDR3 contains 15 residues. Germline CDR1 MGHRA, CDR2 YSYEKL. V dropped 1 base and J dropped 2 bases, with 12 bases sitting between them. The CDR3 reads CASSQVSPVTYEQYF. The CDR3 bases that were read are TGCGCCAGCAGCCAAGTTTCCCCAGTAACCTACGAG.

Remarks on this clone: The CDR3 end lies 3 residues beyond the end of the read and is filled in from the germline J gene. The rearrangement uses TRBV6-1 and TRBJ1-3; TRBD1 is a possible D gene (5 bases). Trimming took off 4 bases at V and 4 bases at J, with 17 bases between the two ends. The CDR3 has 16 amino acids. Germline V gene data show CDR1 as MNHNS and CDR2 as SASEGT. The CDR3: CASSGDSKAWGNTIYF. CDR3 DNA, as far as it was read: TGTGCCAGCAGTGGAGACAGCAAGGCGTGGGGAAACACC.

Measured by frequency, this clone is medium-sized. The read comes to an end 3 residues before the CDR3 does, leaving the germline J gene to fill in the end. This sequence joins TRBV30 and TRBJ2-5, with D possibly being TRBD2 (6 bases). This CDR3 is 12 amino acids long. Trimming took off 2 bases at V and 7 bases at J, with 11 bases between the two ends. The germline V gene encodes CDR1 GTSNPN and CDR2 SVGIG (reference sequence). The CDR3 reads CAWSPPAGTQYF. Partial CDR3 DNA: TGTGCCTGGAGTCCTCCAGCGGGGACC.

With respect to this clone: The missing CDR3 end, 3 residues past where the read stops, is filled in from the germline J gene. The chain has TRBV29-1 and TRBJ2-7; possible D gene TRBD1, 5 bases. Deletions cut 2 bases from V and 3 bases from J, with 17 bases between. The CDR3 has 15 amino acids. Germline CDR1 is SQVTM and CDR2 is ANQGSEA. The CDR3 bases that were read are TGCAGCGTTGAAATTCAACAGGAAGATGGCTACGAG. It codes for CSVEIQQEDGYE. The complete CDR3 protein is CSVEIQQEDGYEQYF.

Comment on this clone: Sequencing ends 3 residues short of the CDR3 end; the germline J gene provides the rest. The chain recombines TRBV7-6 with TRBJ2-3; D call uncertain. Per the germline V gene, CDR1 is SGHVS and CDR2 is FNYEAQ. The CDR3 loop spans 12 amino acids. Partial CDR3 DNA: TGTGCCAGCACCTACAGCCAAGAGACG. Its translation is CASTYSQET. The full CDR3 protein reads CASTYSQETQYF.

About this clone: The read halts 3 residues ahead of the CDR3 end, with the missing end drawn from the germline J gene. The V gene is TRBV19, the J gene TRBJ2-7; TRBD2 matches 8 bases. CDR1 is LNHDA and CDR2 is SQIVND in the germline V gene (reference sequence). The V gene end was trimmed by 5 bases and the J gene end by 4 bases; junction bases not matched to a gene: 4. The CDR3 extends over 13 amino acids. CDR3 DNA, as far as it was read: TGTGCCAGTAGTTTCGGGGGGGGGTACGAG. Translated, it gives CASSFGGGYE. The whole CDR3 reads CASSFGGGYEQYF.

The sequenced part of the CDR3 DNA is TGCAGTGCTACATGGGACAGTTCATCCACAGATACG. It is translated as CSATWDSSSTDT. In full, the CDR3 is CSATWDSSSTDTQYF. V is TRBV20-1 and J is TRBJ2-3; TRBD1 agrees at 7 bases. From the germline J gene comes the end of the CDR3, since the read stops 3 residues before it. Losses at the gene ends were 4 bases for V and 2 bases for J; bases not matched to a gene: 9. The CDR3 contains 15 residues. Germline V gene sequence: CDR1 DFQATT, CDR2 SNEGSKA (reference sequence).

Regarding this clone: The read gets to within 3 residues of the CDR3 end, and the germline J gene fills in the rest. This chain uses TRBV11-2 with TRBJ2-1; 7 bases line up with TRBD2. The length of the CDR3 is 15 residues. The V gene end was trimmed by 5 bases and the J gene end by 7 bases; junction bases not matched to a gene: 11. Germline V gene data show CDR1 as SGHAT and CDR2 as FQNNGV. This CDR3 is CASSLSGNGLNEQFF. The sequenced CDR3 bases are TGTGCCAGCAGCCTCAGCGGGAACGGTTTAAATGAG.

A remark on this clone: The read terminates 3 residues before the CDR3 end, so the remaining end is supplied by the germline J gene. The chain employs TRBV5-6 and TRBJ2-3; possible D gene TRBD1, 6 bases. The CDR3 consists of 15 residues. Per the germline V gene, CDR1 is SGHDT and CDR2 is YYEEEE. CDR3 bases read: TGTGCCAGCAGCCCGGACAGTTCTCGAGCCGAGACG. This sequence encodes CASSPDSSRAET. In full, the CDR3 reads CASSPDSSRAETQYF. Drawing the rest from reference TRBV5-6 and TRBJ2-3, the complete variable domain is DAGVTQSPTHLIKTRGQQVTLRCSPKSGHDTVSWYQQALGQGPQFIFQYYEEEERQRGNFPDRFSGHQFPNYSSELNVNALLLGDSALYLCASSPDSSRAETQYFGPGTRLTVL.

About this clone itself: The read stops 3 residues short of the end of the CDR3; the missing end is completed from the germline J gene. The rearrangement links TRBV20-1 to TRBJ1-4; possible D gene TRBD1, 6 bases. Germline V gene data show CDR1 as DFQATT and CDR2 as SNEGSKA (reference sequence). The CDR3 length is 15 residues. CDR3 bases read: TGCAGTGCTCCTCATCATGGGGGGGCGGATTCACCA. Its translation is CSAPHHGGADSP. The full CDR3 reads CSAPHHGGADSPLFF.

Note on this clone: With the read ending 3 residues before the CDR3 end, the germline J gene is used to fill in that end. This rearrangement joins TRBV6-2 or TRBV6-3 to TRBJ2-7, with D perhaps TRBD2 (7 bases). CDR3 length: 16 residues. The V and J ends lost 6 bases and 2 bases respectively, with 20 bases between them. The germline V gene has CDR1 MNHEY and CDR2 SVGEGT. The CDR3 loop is CASSRPGGGKTYEQYF. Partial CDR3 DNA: TGTGCCAGCAGCCGTCCGGGGGGCGGGAAAACCTACGAG.

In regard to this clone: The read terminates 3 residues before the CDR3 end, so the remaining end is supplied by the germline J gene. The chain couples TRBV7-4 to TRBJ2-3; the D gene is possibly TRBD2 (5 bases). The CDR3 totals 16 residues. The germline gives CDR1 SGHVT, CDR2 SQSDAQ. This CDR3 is CASSSPPGKGNQPQYF. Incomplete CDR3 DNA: TGTGCCAGCAGCTCCCCGCCGGGGAAGGGCAATCAGCCG.

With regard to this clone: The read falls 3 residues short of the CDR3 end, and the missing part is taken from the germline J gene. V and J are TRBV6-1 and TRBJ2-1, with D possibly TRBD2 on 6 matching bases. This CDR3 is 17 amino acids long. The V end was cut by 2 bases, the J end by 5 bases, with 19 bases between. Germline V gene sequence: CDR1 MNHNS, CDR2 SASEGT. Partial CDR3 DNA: TGTGCCAGCAGTGAAACCCGACTAGTAGGTAGGAACAATGAG. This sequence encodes CASSETRLVGRNNE. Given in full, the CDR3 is CASSETRLVGRNNEQFF.

Incomplete CDR3 DNA: TGTGCCAGCAGCCAAGATGGGCTAGCGGATAACAATGAG. The encoded protein is CASSQDGLADNNE. The full-length CDR3 reads as CASSQDGLADNNEQFF. This chain uses TRBV14 with TRBJ2-1; 7 bases line up with TRBD2. With the read ending 3 residues before the CDR3 end, the germline J gene is used to fill in that end. Germline V gene lookup returns CDR1 SGHDN and CDR2 FVKESK. The CDR3 contains 16 residues. V was clipped by 0 bases and J by 5 bases; unmatched bases: 7.

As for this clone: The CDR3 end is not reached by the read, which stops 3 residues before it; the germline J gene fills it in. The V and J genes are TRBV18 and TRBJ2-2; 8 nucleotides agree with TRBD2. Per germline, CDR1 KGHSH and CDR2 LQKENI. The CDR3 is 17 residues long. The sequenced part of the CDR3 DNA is TGTGCCAGCTCACCACGAATCATCGGGGGGGCTAATGAAAAG. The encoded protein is CASSPRIIGGANEK. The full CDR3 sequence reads CASSPRIIGGANEKLFF.

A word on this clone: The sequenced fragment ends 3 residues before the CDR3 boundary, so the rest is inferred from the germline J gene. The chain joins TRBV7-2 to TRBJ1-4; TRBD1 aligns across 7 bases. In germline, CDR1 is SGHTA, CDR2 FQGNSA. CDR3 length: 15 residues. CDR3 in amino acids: CASSSPTGITSPLFF. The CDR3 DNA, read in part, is TGTGCCAGCAGCTCCCCGACAGGGATAACTTCACCA. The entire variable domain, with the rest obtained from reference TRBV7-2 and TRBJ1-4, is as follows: GAGVSQSPSNKVTEKGKDVELRCDPISGHTALYWYRQSLGQGLEFLIYFQGNSAPDKSGLPSDRFSAERTGGSVSTLTIQRTQQEDSAVYLCASSSPTGITSPLFFGSGTQLSVL.

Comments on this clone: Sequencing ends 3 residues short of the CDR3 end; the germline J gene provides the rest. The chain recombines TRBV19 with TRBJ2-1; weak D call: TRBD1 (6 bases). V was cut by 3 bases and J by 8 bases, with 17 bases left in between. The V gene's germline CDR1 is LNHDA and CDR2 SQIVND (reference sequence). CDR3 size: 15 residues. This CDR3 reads CASSIYLGARDEQFF. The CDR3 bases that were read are TGTGCCAGTAGTATTTACCTGGGGGCGCGAGATGAG. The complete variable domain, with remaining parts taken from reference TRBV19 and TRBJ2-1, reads DGGITQSPKYLFRKEGQNVTLSCEQNLNHDAMYWYRQDPGQGLRLIYYSQIVNDFQKGDIAEGYSVSREKKESFPLTVTSAQKNPTAFYLCASSIYLGARDEQFFGPGTRLTVL.

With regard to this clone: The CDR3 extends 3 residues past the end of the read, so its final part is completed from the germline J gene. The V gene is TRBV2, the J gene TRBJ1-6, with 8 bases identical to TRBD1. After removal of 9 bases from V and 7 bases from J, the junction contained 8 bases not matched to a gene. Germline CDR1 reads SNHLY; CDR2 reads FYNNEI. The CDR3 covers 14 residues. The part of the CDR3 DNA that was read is TGTGCCAGGAGCCGGACAGGGCGAAATTCACCC. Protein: CARSRTGRNSP. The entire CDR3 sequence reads CARSRTGRNSPLHF.

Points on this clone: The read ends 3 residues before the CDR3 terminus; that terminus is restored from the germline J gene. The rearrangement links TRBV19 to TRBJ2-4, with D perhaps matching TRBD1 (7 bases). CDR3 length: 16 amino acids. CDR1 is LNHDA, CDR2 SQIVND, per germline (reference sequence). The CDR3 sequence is CASSPAGGGVRYGQYF. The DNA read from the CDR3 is TGTGCCAGTAGTCCCGCTGGAGGGGGCGTGAGGTATGGT.

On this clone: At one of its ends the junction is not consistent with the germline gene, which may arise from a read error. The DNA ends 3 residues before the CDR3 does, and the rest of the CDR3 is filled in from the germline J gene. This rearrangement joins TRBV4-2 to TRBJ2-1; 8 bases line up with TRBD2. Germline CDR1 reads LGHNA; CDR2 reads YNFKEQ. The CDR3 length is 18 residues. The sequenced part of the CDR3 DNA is TGCGCCAGCAGCTCTGTATCTAGGAGCGGGAGCTCCTACAATGAG. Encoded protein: CASSSVSRSGSSYNE. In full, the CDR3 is CASSSVSRSGSSYNEQFF.

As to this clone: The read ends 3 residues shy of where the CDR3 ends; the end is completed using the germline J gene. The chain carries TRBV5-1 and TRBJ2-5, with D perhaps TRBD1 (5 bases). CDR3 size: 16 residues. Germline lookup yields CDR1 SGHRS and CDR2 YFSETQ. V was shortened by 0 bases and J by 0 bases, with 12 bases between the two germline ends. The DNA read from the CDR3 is TGCGCCAGCAGCTTGGGTTCGTTGGGGCACCAAGAGACC. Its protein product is CASSLGSLGHQET. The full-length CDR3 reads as CASSLGSLGHQETQYF.

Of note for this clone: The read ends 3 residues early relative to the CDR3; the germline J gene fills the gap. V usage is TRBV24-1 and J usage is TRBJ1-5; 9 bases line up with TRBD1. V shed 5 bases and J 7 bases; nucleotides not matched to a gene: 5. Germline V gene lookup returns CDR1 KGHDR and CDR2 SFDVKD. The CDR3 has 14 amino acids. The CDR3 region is CATSAGQGWQPQHF. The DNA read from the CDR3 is TGTGCCACCAGTGCGGGACAGGGTTGGCAGCCC.

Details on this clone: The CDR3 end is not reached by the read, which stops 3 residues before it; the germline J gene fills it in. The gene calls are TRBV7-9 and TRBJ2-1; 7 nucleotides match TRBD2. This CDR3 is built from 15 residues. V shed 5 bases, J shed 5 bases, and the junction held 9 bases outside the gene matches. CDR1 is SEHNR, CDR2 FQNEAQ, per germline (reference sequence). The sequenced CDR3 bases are TGTGCCAGCAGCCCTGGACTAGTTGGTGACAATGAG. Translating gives CASSPGLVGDNE. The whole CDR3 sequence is CASSPGLVGDNEQFF.

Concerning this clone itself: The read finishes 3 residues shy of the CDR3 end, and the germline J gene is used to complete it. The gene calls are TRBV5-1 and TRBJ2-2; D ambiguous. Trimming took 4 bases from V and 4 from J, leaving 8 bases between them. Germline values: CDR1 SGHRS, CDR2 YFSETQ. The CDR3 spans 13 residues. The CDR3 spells CASSQRITGELFF. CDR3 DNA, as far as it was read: TGCGCCAGCAGCCAGCGTATCACCGGGGAG.